This T cell receptor beta chain was sequenced during a study of response to subunit inactivated influenza vaccine (dated by TCRdb to between 2018 and 2020). Background on the whole study: Deep quantitative T cell receptor repertoire profiling was used in the study to track responses to a trivalent subunit inactivated influenza vaccine. Results and caveats for the whole study, not just this receptor: The authors suggested that each seasonal influenza vaccination may recruit only a limited number of new T cells.

Libraries were made using RT-PCR. For sequencing, an Illumina HiSeq 2500 was employed. TCRdb reprocessing: public reads trimmed at Q25 with fastp, clones called with MiXCR, in-frame beta chains kept. For every CDR3 protein sequence, its rows merge into one entry that carries the most common genes and DNA. The sample table lists about 540,000 distinct CDR3 sequences, 14% of them with a count of one. The top ten clonotypes cover approximately 12% of the sample. This clonotype was found many times. Its antigen is not yet known. No quality values exist for individual bases; no much larger clone is one base distant. From the cysteine through the phenylalanine, the CDR3 covers 13 amino acids. Only the CDR3 region is kept as DNA, spanning 39 bases read in frame from base 1. CDR1 and CDR2 (MNHEY, SVGAGI) derive from the germline V gene. The V end loses 2 bases and the J end loses 9 bases, and a stretch of 8 bases separates them.

The chain is assembled from TRBV6-5 and TRBJ1-6, with the D gene not confidently named. The specimen was PBMCs from blood, collected 11 to 12 days after vaccination. The receptor was isolated from a man over 45 who received an inactivated influenza vaccine. Donor details come from another sample of the same person, matched by shared clones. The nucleotides are TGTGCCAGCAGTTACACGAGGAGTTCACCCCTCCACTTT. Its protein is CASSYTRSSPLHF.